The 19 T cell receptor beta chains given below trace back to one sample, sequenced in a study of shared T cell receptors in the human thymus. This table comes from immunoSEQ multiplex PCR, and its TCRdb copy is limited to in-frame clones, with some not included. The table lists approximately 490,000 clones, around 78% of them singletons. A further study also used this sample, focusing on human thymus T cells.

Sequencing was performed on thymocytes. Receptor source: a boy in the first two years of life with a congenital heart defect.

The chain recombines TRBV29-1 with TRBJ2-1, with 9 nucleotides matching TRBD2. Germline CDR1 and CDR2: SQVTM and ANQGSEA. Trimming at V came to 6 bases and at J to 5 bases, leaving 17 bases not matched to a gene. The CDR3 sequence is 17 residues long. CDR3 DNA sequence: TGCAGCGTGCCCCTTTATTTAAGCGGGAGGATTGACAATGAGCAGTTCTTC. Protein: CSVPLYLSGRIDNEQFF.

This clone was counted a few times. The rearrangement links TRBV19 to TRBJ2-5; 10 nucleotides line up with TRBD2. The CDR3 length is 14 residues. Germline CDR1 reads LNHDA; CDR2 reads SQIVND (reference sequence). Trimming cost V 4 bases and J 5 bases; bases outside gene matches: 4. The DNA for the CDR3 is TGTGCCAGTAGTAGCGAGCGGGAGGGTGAGACCCAGTACTTC. Its translation is CASSSEREGETQYF.

The gene calls are TRBV12-5 and TRBJ2-7, with 9 bases that match TRBD1. The J segment lost 2 bases and the V segment lost 2 bases, leaving 13 bases of the junction unmatched. The CDR3 length is 18 residues. CDR1 is LGHNT, CDR2 FRNRAP, per germline. The CDR3 nucleotides are TGTGCTAGTGGTTTGCCACCGGGACAGGGCCCCGCACCCTACGAGCAGTACTTC. It translates to CASGLPPGQGPAPYEQYF.

V is TRBV4-3 and J is TRBJ2-1; D is perhaps TRBD2 (5 bases). Per the germline V gene, CDR1 is LGHNA and CDR2 is YSLEER. Trimming stripped 0 bases from V and 4 bases from J, with 10 bases between. The CDR3 spans 15 residues. Here the CDR3 reads CASSQDLLVYNEQFF. CDR3 DNA sequence: TGCGCCAGCAGCCAAGACCTACTAGTTTACAATGAGCAGTTCTTC.

CDR3 bases: TGTGCCAGCAGTGTAAGACGGGAAGCCAAAAACATTCAGTACTTC. Translating it yields CASSVRREAKNIQYF. V and J are TRBV25-1 and TRBJ2-4, with D possibly matching TRBD2 (5 bases). Germline V lookup: CDR1 MGHDK, CDR2 SYGVNS. The CDR3 is 15 residues long. V was clipped by 4 bases and J by 0 bases, with 10 bases between them.

This chain connects TRBV27 to TRBJ1-2; a weak D match, TRBD1 (5 bases). There are 14 residues in the CDR3. CDR1 and CDR2 from the germline V gene are MNHEY and SMNVEV (reference sequence). Trimming cost V 7 bases and J 5 bases, with 17 bases left between them. The CDR3 loop is CASTPLGGSYGYTF. The CDR3 region has the DNA TGTGCCAGCACCCCATTGGGGGGATCGTATGGCTACACCTTC.

The chain carries TRBV7-2 and TRBJ1-5, with a tentative D call TRBD1 (6 bases). Between the trimmed V and J ends, which lost 4 bases and 4 bases, there was a span of 11 bases. Germline-derived CDR1 and CDR2 are SGHTA and FQGNSA. This CDR3 has 14 residues. The CDR3 loop is CASSWRTANQPQHF. CDR3 in DNA: TGTGCCAGCAGCTGGCGGACAGCTAATCAGCCCCAGCATTTT. Together with reference TRBV7-2 and TRBJ1-5, the CDR3 gives the full variable domain: GAGVSQSPSNKVTEKGKDVELRCDPISGHTALYWYRQSLGQGLEFLIYFQGNSAPDKSGLPSDRFSAERTGGSVSTLTIQRTQQEDSAVYLCASSWRTANQPQHFGDGTRLSIL.

The CDR3: CASSDSGNSYNEQFF. For the CDR3, the DNA is TGTGCCAGCAGTGACTCTGGCAACAGCTACAATGAGCAGTTCTTC. This chain joins TRBV25-1 and TRBJ2-1; D is unclear. Trimming cost V 3 bases and J 3 bases, with 12 bases left between them. Germline CDR1 reads MGHDK; CDR2 reads SYGVNS. There are 15 residues in the CDR3.

The chain recombines TRBV30 with TRBJ2-5; 14 bases align to TRBD2. Germline CDR1 and CDR2: GTSNPN and SVGIG (reference sequence). V lost 7 bases to trimming and J lost 2 bases; unmatched junction nucleotides: 18. The CDR3 consists of 19 residues. CDR3 sequence: CASTPSGLAGATGQETQYF. The CDR3 DNA reads as TGTGCCTCCACACCCTCGGGACTAGCGGGGGCCACAGGGCAAGAGACCCAGTACTTC.

V gene TRBV4-3 combines with J gene TRBJ2-3; 12 bases map to TRBD1. The junction had 5 bases not matched to a gene; V was cut back by 2 bases and J by 2 bases. Germline CDR1 is LGHNA and CDR2 is YSLEER. The CDR3 contains 17 residues. CDR3 DNA sequence: TGCGCCAGCAGCCAAAGGGACAGGGGGCGCAACACAGATACGCAGTATTTT. Residues: CASSQRDRGRNTDTQYF.

The chain has TRBV5-4 and TRBJ2-7; 7 bases are shared with TRBD1. V lost 4 bases, J lost 5 bases, and 9 bases stayed unmatched. The CDR3 extends over 14 amino acids. Germline CDR1 SGHNT, CDR2 YYREEE (reference sequence). CDR3: CASSPGQAGDEQYF. CDR3 DNA: TGTGCCAGCAGCCCCGGACAGGCCGGGGACGAGCAGTACTTC.

Concerning this clone itself: Other DNA sequences in this sample translate to the same CDR3. This rearrangement joins TRBV23-1 to TRBJ2-7; 8 bases line up with TRBD1. TRBV23-1 is treated as an ORF (open reading frame) with a function not yet certain. This CDR3 spans 16 amino acids. Losses at the gene ends were 4 bases for V and 4 bases for J; bases not matched to a gene: 12. Written as DNA, the CDR3 is TGCGCCAGCAGTCCAAATCAGGGGGCTTACTTGTACGAGCAGTACTTC. This codes for CASSPNQGAYLYEQYF.

J is TRBJ2-7 and V is TRBV4-2; 9 bases align to TRBD2. The CDR3 has 15 residues. The V gene's germline CDR1 is LGHNA and CDR2 YNFKEQ. The trim removed 1 base at V and 4 bases at J, leaving 5 bases unmatched. CDR3 sequence reads: CASSQGLAGEYEQYF. The CDR3 DNA reads TGTGCCAGCAGCCAAGGATTAGCGGGAGAATACGAGCAGTACTTC.

The V and J genes are TRBV11-2 and TRBJ2-7; tentatively, D is TRBD2 (5 bases). The CDR3 is made up of 16 amino acids. V was clipped by 2 bases and J by 2 bases, with 16 bases between them. CDR1 and CDR2 from the germline V gene are SGHAT and FQNNGV. As DNA, the CDR3 is TGTGCCAGCAGCTTAAGGCGAGCGGCAGATACCTACGAGCAGTACTTC. It specifies CASSLRRAADTYEQYF.

The chain combines TRBV4-1 with TRBJ2-1; TRBD1 aligns across 8 bases. The CDR3 is 15 amino acids. CDR1 MGHRA and CDR2 YSYEKL come from the germline V gene. The trim removed 2 bases at V and 2 bases at J, leaving 2 bases unmatched. The CDR3, as DNA: TGCGCCAGCAGCCAACGACAGGGGACCTACAATGAGCAGTTCTTC. Amino acids: CASSQRQGTYNEQFF.

The chain employs TRBV19 and TRBJ1-1; maybe TRBD1 (6 bases). V was cut by 3 bases and J by 1 base, with 18 bases left in between. Germline lookup yields CDR1 LNHDA and CDR2 SQIVND (reference sequence). The length of the CDR3 is 17 residues. The CDR3 coding sequence is TGTGCCAGTAGTATCGGGATCGGGCCAGGGGAGAACACTGAAGCTTTCTTT. Encoded protein: CASSIGIGPGENTEAFF.

V and J are TRBV6-5 and TRBJ1-2; perhaps TRBD1 as D (5 bases). The CDR3 runs to 14 residues. Trimming stripped 2 bases from V and 8 bases from J, with 15 bases between. CDR1 is MNHEY, CDR2 SVGAGI, per germline. CDR3 nucleotides: TGTGCCAGCAGTTACGCCCCGACCCAGGGCGGCTACACCTTC. It translates to CASSYAPTQGGYTF.

The rearrangement uses TRBV5-1 and TRBJ2-7; D unresolved. Germline-derived CDR1 and CDR2 are SGHRS and YFSETQ. V gave up 4 bases and J gave up 1 base, with 9 bases separating them. There are 13 residues in the CDR3. As DNA, the CDR3 is TGCGCCAGCAGCGTGACACCGTCCTACGAGCAGTACTTC. It encodes CASSVTPSYEQYF.

The chain links TRBV11-3 to TRBJ2-1; the D is unclear. The CDR3 totals 15 residues. V gave up 0 bases and J gave up 7 bases, with 13 bases separating them. CDR1 is SGHNT and CDR2 is YENEEA in the germline V gene. The CDR3 sequence: CASSLDQARWNEQFF. The CDR3 DNA sequence: TGTGCCAGCAGCTTAGATCAGGCTCGTTGGAATGAGCAGTTCTTC.